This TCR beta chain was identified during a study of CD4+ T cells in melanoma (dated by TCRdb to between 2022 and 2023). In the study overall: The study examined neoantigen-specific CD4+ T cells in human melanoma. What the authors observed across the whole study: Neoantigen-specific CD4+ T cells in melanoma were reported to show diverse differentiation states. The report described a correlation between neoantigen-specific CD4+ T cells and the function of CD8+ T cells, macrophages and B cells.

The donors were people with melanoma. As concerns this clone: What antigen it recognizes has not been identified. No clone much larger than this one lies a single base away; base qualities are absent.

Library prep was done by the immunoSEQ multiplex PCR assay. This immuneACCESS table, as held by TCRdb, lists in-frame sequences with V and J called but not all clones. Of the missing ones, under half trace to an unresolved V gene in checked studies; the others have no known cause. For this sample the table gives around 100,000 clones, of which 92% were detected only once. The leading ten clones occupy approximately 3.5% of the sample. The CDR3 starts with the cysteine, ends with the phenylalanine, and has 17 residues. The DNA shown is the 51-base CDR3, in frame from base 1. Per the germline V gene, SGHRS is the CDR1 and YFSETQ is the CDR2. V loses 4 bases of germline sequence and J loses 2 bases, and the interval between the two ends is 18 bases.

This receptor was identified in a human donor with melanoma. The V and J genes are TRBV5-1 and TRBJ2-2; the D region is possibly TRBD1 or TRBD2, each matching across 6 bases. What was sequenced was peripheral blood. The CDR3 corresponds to CASSHEGGGTNTGELFF. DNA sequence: TGCGCCAGCAGCCACGAAGGTGGCGGGACAAACACCGGGGAGCTGTTTTTT.